Each of the 18 T cell receptor beta chains below was sequenced from the same sample in a study of blood T cell repertoires in COVID-19. This table comes from immunoSEQ multiplex PCR, and its TCRdb copy is limited to in-frame clones, with some not included. The sample contains under 150,000 clones, 81% of which appear only once. The source material was peripheral blood. The origin of the receptors is a middle-aged man with acute or convalescent COVID-19.

The rearrangement links TRBV6-1 to TRBJ1-6, with TRBD1 matching 11 bases. The CDR3 extends over 16 amino acids. The germline gives CDR1 MNHNS, CDR2 SASEGT. The V gene end was trimmed by 3 bases and the J gene end by 8 bases; junction bases not matched to a gene: 6. The CDR3 sequence is CASSDPGTGGYSPLHF. In nucleotides, the CDR3 is TGTGCCAGCAGTGACCCCGGGACAGGGGGTTATTCACCCCTCCACTTT.

The CDR3 DNA follows: TGTGCCAGCAGCCAAACAGGGAATTCACCCCTCCACTTT. It specifies CASSQTGNSPLHF. This sequence joins TRBV3-1 (or the pseudogene TRBV3-2) and TRBJ1-6; D perhaps matches TRBD1 (6 bases). Trimming removed 2 bases from V and 7 bases from J, with 6 bases in between. This CDR3 is built from 13 residues. Germline loops: CDR1 LGHDT, CDR2 YNNKEL (reference sequence).

CDR3: CASSLTSGELFF. The CDR3, as DNA: TGTGCCAGCAGCTTGACCAGCGGGGAGCTGTTTTTT. The chain carries TRBV5-4 and TRBJ2-2; D remains unclear. Trimming pared 1 base from V and 7 bases from J, leaving 5 bases between. CDR3 size: 12 residues. Germline lookup yields CDR1 SGHNT and CDR2 YYREEE (reference sequence).

This clone came up once. The chain recombines TRBV6-5 with TRBJ2-7; 8 bases are a match to TRBD1. Trimming took 5 bases from V and 0 from J; bases not matched to a gene: 6. Germline-derived CDR1 and CDR2 are MNHEY and SVGAGI. This CDR3 region has 15 residues. The chain's CDR3 is CASSPTGVGSYEQYF. CDR3 in DNA: TGTGCCAGCAGTCCGACAGGGGTCGGCTCCTACGAGCAGTACTTC.

The chain employs TRBV5-1 and TRBJ1-2, with TRBD1 matching over 9 bases. Trimming cost V 1 base and J 4 bases; bases outside gene matches: 14. The length of the CDR3 is 18 residues. Germline V gene lookup returns CDR1 SGHRS and CDR2 YFSETQ. The CDR3 region has the DNA TGCGCCAGCAGCTTGATTACTGGAACAGGGGGCAAAGTCTATGGCTACACCTTC. Amino acids: CASSLITGTGGKVYGYTF.

The rearrangement uses TRBV5-6 and TRBJ1-5; 8 bases match TRBD1. J was trimmed by 0 bases and V by 2 bases; bases with no gene match: 4. The CDR3 has 16 residues. From germline, CDR1 is SGHDT and CDR2 YYEEEE. The CDR3 loop reads CASSFGQGNSNQPQHF. CDR3 bases: TGTGCCAGCAGCTTTGGACAGGGAAATAGCAATCAGCCCCAGCATTTT.

This chain uses TRBV28 with TRBJ1-3; 7 bases line up with TRBD1. The V and J ends lost 5 bases and 3 bases, in that order; junction bases with no gene match: 13. The CDR3 sequence is 17 residues long. Per germline, CDR1 MDHEN and CDR2 SYDVKM. CDR3 nucleotide sequence: TGTGCCAGCAGTCAGGACAGGAAAATTAATTTTGGAAACACCATATATTTT. Its protein product is CASSQDRKINFGNTIYF. Variable domain in full (rest from reference TRBV28 and TRBJ1-3): DVKVTQSSRYLVKRTGEKVFLECVQDMDHENMFWYRQDPGLGLRLIYFSYDVKMKEKGDIPEGYSVSREKKERFSLILESASTNQTSMYLCASSQDRKINFGNTIYFGEGSWLTVV.

The CDR3 region is CASSFEGGHTDTQYF. The CDR3 DNA is TGTGCCAGCAGTTTTGAGGGGGGGCACACAGATACGCAGTATTTT. This rearrangement joins TRBV28 to TRBJ2-3, with a possible D match to TRBD2 (7 bases). From germline, CDR1 is MDHEN and CDR2 SYDVKM. CDR3 length equals 15 residues. V lost 3 bases and J 2 bases, leaving 12 bases between the germline ends.

The chain carries TRBV2 and TRBJ1-2; a weak D match, TRBD1 (6 bases). This CDR3 has 15 residues. The germline CDR1 and CDR2 sequences are SNHLY and FYNNEI. V was pared by 6 bases and J by 4 bases, with 18 bases between. CDR3 nucleotide sequence: TGTGCCAGCAGCGCTTACAGGGAGCGCTCCTATGGCTACACCTTC. The encoded protein is CASSAYRERSYGYTF.

This chain connects TRBV15 to TRBJ1-2; perhaps TRBD1 as D (5 bases). The CDR3 is made up of 12 amino acids. Trimming stripped 6 bases from V and 4 bases from J, with 9 bases between. Per germline, CDR1 LNHNV and CDR2 YYDKDF (reference sequence). DNA for the CDR3: TGTGCCACCAGTCCAGGGCCCTATGGCTACACCTTC. Amino acid sequence: CATSPGPYGYTF.

The V call is TRBV5-1, the J call TRBJ2-5; weak D call: TRBD2 (7 bases). Germline CDR1 and CDR2: SGHRS and YFSETQ. This CDR3 is 16 amino acids long. V shed 1 base and J shed 5 bases, with 18 bases lying between them. CDR3 sequence: CASSLLSSGGGETQYF. For the CDR3, the DNA is TGCGCCAGCAGCTTGCTCTCTAGTGGGGGGGGCGAGACCCAGTACTTC.

The chain employs TRBV2 and TRBJ2-2; D gene ambiguous. In germline, CDR1 is SNHLY, CDR2 FYNNEI. The CDR3 consists of 15 residues. The ends were cut back, 4 bases at V and 3 bases at J, with 12 bases in the middle. The CDR3 DNA follows: TGTGCCAGCAGTGTTCAGGCCAGAGACACCGGGGAGCTGTTTTTT. This codes for CASSVQARDTGELFF.

The chain recombines TRBV3-1 (or the pseudogene TRBV3-2) with TRBJ1-1, with a possible D match to TRBD1 (6 bases). The CDR3 contains 15 residues. CDR1 LGHDT and CDR2 YNNKEL come from the germline V gene (reference sequence). Trimming removed 2 bases at V and 2 bases at J, with 12 bases between. The CDR3 reads CASSQFGQTNTEAFF. The CDR3 bases are TGTGCCAGCAGCCAATTCGGACAGACTAACACTGAAGCTTTCTTT.

The chain combines TRBV21-1 with TRBJ1-5; TRBD1 is taken as the D call from the table, unchecked against the DNA. TRBV21-1 is given as a pseudogene. This CDR3 is built from 17 residues. The CDR3 is CASSKVIGTGGNQPQHF. CDR3 nucleotide sequence: TGTGCCAGCAGCAAAGTAATCGGTACAGGGGGCAATCAGCCCCAGCATTTT.

The rearrangement uses TRBV5-8 and TRBJ2-5; 15 nucleotides agree with TRBD2. The length of the CDR3 is 18 residues. CDR1 and CDR2 (germline): SGHTS, YDEGEE. V dropped 5 bases and J dropped 3; count of bases not matched to a gene: 11. The CDR3 nucleotides read TGTGCCAGCAGTCGGGGACTAGCGGGGGGCCCGGGAGAAGAGACCCAGTACTTC. Protein sequence: CASSRGLAGGPGEETQYF.

This clone was recorded only once. This sequence joins TRBV9 and TRBJ2-6; D is uncertain. Germline lookup yields CDR1 SGDLS and CDR2 YYNGEE. Deletions cut 3 bases from V and 4 bases from J, with 11 bases between. There are 15 residues in the CDR3. The CDR3 region has the DNA TGTGCCAGCAGCGAGAGGTTGGCGGGGGCCAACGTCCTGACTTTC. Translating gives CASSERLAGANVLTF.

The chain uses TRBV28 and TRBJ1-2; D not certain. The CDR3 totals 15 residues. Germline loops: CDR1 MDHEN, CDR2 SYDVKM. The V and J ends lost 6 bases and 6 bases respectively, with 20 bases between them. The CDR3 nucleotides read TGTGCCAGCAGGCCTCCGGTGGGGAGGAAGGATGGCTACACCTTC. Its translation is CASRPPVGRKDGYTF.

This chain connects TRBV3-1 (or the pseudogene TRBV3-2) to TRBJ1-2; D call uncertain. V was clipped by 7 bases and J by 2 bases, with 8 bases between them. Germline CDR1 reads LGHDT; CDR2 reads YNNKEL (reference sequence). The length of the CDR3 is 12 residues. As DNA, the CDR3 is TGTGCCAGCAAACATTCGAACTATGGCTACACCTTC. Translating it yields CASKHSNYGYTF.